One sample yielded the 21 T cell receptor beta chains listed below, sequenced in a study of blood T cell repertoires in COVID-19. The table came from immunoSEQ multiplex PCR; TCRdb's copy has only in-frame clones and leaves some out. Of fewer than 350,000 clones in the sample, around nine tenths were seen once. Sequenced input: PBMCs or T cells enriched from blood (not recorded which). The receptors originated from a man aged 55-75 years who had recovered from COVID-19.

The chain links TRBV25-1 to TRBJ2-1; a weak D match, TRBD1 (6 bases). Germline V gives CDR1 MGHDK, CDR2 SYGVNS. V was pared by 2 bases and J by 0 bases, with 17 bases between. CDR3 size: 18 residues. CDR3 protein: CASSEDPARGGSYNEQFF. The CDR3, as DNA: TGTGCCAGCAGTGAAGACCCCGCCAGGGGTGGCTCCTACAATGAGCAGTTCTTC.

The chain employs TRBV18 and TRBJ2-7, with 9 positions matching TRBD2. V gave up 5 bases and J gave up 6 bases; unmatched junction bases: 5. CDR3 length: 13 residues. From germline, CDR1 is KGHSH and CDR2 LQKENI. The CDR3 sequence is CASSEYSGSEQYF. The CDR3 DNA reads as TGTGCCAGCTCAGAATATAGCGGGAGCGAGCAGTACTTC.

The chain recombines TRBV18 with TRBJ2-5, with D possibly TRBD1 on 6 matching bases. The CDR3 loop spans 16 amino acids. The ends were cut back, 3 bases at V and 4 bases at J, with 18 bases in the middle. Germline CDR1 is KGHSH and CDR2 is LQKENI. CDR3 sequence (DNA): TGTGCCAGCTCACCCGACCTAACAGGGTTTGGAGAGACCCAGTACTTC. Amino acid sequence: CASSPDLTGFGETQYF.

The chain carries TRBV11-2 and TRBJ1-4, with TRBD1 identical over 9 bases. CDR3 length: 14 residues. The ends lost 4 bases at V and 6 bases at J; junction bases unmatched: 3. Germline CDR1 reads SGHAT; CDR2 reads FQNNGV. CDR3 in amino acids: CASSYGTGYEKLFF. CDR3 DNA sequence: TGTGCCAGCAGCTATGGGACAGGGTATGAAAAACTGTTTTTT.

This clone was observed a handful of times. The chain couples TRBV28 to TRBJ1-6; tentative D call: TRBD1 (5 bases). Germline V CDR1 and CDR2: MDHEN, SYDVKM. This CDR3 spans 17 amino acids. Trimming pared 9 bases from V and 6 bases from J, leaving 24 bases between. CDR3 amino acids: CASQAPQGREFNSPLHF. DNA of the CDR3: TGTGCCAGTCAAGCCCCCCAGGGCAGGGAATTTAATTCACCCCTCCACTTT.

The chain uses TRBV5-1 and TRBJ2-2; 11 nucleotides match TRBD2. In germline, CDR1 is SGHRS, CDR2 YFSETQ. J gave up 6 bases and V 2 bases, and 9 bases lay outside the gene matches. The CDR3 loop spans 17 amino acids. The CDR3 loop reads CASSFSITSGSAGELFF. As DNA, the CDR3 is TGCGCCAGCAGCTTCTCCATTACTAGCGGGAGCGCCGGGGAGCTGTTTTTT.

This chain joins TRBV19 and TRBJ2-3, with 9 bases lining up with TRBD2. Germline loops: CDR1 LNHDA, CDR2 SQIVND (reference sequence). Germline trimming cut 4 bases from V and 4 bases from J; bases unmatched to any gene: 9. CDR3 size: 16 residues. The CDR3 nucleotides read TGTGCCAGTAGTAAGGGTCTAGCGGGGAACTCAGATACGCAGTATTTT. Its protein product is CASSKGLAGNSDTQYF.

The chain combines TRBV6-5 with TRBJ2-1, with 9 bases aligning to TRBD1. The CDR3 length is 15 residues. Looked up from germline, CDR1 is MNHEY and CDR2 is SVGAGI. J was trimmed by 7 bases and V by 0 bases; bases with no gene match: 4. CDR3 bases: TGTGCCAGCAGTTACTCCGGGACAGGGCTGAATGAGCAGTTCTTC. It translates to CASSYSGTGLNEQFF.

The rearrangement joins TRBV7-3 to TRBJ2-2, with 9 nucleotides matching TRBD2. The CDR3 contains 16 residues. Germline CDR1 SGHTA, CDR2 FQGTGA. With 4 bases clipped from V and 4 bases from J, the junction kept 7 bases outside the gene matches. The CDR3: CASSWLAGVATGELFF. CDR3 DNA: TGTGCCAGCAGCTGGTTAGCGGGAGTAGCCACCGGGGAGCTGTTTTTT.

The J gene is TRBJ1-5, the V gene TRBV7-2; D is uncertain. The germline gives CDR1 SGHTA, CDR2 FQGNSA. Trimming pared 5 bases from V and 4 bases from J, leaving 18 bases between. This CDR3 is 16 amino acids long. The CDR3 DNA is TGTGCCAGCAGCGACCACGGACTTGATCGGAATCAGCCCCAGCATTTT. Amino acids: CASSDHGLDRNQPQHF.

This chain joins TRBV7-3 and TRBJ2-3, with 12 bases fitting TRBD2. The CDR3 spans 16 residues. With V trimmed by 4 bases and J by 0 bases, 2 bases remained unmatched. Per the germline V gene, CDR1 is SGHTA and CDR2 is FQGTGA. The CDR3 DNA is TGTGCCAGCAGCTCCGGACTAGCGGGGAGCACAGATACGCAGTATTTT. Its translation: CASSSGLAGSTDTQYF.

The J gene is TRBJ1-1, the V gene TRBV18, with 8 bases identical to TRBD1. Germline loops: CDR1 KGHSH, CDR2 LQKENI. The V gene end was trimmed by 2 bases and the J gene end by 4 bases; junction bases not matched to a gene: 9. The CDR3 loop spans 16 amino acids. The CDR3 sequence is CASSPKGQVGGTEAFF. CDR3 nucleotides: TGTGCCAGCTCACCAAAGGGACAGGTCGGAGGCACTGAAGCTTTCTTT.

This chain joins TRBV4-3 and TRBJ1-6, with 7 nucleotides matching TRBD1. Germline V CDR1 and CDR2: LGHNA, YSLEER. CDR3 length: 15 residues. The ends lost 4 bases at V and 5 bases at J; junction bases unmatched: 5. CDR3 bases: TGCGCCAGCAGCCGCACCGGGACAGATAATTCACCCCTCCACTTT. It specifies CASSRTGTDNSPLHF.

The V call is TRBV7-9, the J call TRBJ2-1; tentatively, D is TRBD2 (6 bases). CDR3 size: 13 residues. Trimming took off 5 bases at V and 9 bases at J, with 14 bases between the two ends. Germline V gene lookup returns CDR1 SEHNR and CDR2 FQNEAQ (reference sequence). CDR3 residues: CASSPRMGGEQFF. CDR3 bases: TGTGCCAGCAGCCCCAGGATGGGAGGTGAGCAGTTCTTC.

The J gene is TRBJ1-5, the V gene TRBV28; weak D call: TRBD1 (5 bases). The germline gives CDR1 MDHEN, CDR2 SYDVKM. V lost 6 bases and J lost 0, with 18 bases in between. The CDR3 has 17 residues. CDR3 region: CASRGGVGPYSNQPQHF. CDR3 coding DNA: TGTGCCAGCAGGGGAGGGGTGGGGCCGTATAGCAATCAGCCCCAGCATTTT.

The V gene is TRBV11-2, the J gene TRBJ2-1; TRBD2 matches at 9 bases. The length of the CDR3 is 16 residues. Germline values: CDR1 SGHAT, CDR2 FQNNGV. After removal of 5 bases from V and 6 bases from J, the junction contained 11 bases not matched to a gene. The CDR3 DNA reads TGTGCCAGCAGCCCTACCGTCGGCGGGAGGGCCAATGAGCAGTTCTTC. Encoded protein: CASSPTVGGRANEQFF.

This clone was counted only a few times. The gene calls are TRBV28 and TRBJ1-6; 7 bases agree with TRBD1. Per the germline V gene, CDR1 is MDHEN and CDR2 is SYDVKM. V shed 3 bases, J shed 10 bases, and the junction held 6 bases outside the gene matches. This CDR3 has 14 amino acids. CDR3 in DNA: TGTGCCAGCAGTTTGACAGGGTATAGGTCACCCCTCCACTTT. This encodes CASSLTGYRSPLHF. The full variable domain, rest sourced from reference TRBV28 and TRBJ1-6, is DVKVTQSSRYLVKRTGEKVFLECVQDMDHENMFWYRQDPGLGLRLIYFSYDVKMKEKGDIPEGYSVSREKKERFSLILESASTNQTSMYLCASSLTGYRSPLHFGNGTRLTVT.

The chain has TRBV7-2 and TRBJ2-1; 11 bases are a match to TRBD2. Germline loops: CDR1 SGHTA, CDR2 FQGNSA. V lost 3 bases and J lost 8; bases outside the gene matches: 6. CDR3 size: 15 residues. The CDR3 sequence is CASSFTSGSRDEQFF. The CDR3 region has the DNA TGTGCCAGCAGCTTCACTAGCGGGAGCCGGGATGAGCAGTTCTTC.

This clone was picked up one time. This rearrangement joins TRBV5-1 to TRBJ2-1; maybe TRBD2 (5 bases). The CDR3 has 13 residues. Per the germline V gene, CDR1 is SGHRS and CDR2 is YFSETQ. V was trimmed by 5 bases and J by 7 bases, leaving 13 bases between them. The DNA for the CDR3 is TGCGCCAGCAGTATTAGCGAGTTTAATGAGCAGTTCTTC. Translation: CASSISEFNEQFF.

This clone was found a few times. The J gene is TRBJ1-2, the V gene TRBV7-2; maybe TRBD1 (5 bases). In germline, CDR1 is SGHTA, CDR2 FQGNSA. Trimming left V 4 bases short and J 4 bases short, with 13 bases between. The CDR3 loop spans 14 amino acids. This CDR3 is CASSSVGGGYGYTF. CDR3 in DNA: TGTGCCAGCAGCTCCGTCGGGGGAGGCTATGGCTACACCTTC. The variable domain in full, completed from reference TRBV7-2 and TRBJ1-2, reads GAGVSQSPSNKVTEKGKDVELRCDPISGHTALYWYRQSLGQGLEFLIYFQGNSAPDKSGLPSDRFSAERTGGSVSTLTIQRTQQEDSAVYLCASSSVGGGYGYTFGSGTRLTVV.

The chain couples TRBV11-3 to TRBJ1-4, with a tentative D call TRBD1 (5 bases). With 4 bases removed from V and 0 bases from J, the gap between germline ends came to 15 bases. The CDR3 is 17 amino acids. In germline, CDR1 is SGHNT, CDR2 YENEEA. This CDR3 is CASSSRGVIATNEKLFF. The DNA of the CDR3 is TGTGCCAGCAGCTCTCGGGGGGTAATAGCAACTAATGAAAAACTGTTTTTT.